Listed here are 5 T cell receptor beta chains from one sample, sequenced in a study of high-grade serous ovarian cancer treatment subgroups. Tumor samples were taken before definitive surgery or chemotherapy. Clones were read by immunoSEQ multiplex PCR, and TCRdb kept only the in-frame ones, dropping some. The sample lists about 9,000 clones, about three quarters occurring once. Sequences were obtained from tumor tissue. The receptors stem from a human donor with high-grade serous ovarian cancer.

This chain uses TRBV2 with TRBJ2-3, with 7 bases aligning to TRBD1. This CDR3 has 15 residues. Germline V gene lookup returns CDR1 SNHLY and CDR2 FYNNEI. J was trimmed by 3 bases and V by 4 bases; bases with no gene match: 7. This CDR3 reads CASSARTGGTDTQYF. The CDR3 DNA sequence: TGTGCCAGCAGTGCTCGGACAGGAGGAACAGATACGCAGTATTTT.

The chain uses TRBV14 and TRBJ1-6, with TRBD1 identical over 8 bases. This CDR3 is 19 amino acids long. The J segment lost 0 bases and the V segment lost 3 bases, leaving 10 bases of the junction unmatched. CDR1 is SGHDN, CDR2 FVKESK, per germline. The CDR3 DNA reads as TGTGCCAGCAGCCATTCGGACAGGGCGCTTAGCTCCTATAATTCACCCCTCCACTTT. Residues: CASSHSDRALSSYNSPLHF.

This clone has just one count. The rearrangement joins TRBV19 to TRBJ2-1; TRBD2 aligns across 12 bases. This CDR3 spans 15 amino acids. Germline lookup yields CDR1 LNHDA and CDR2 SQIVND (reference sequence). Trimming cost V 6 bases and J 6 bases; bases outside gene matches: 6. The CDR3 reads CASSPTSGRTNEQFF. DNA for the CDR3: TGTGCCAGTAGCCCAACTAGCGGGAGGACCAATGAGCAGTTCTTC.

V gene TRBV6-1 combines with J gene TRBJ1-2, with unresolved D. The V end was cut by 1 base, the J end by 1 base, with 10 bases between. CDR3 size: 15 residues. Germline CDR1 reads MNHNS; CDR2 reads SASEGT. CDR3 protein: CASSEEGRINYGYTF. CDR3 nucleotides: TGTGCCAGCAGTGAAGAGGGTAGGATTAACTATGGCTACACCTTC.

This chain links TRBV10-1 with TRBJ1-5; possible D gene TRBD1, 5 bases. CDR1 and CDR2 from the germline V gene are WNHNN and SYGVQD (reference sequence). CDR3 size: 13 residues. Trimming stripped 6 bases from V and 7 bases from J, with 13 bases between. The CDR3 region is CASSPGAGQPQHF. CDR3 nucleotide sequence: TGCGCCAGCAGCCCCGGGGCCGGACAGCCCCAGCATTTT.